These 7 T cell receptor beta chains came from one sample sequenced in a study of identifying expanded T cells in peripheral blood. TCRdb's table, derived via immunoSEQ multiplex PCR, lists solely in-frame clones and lacks some. In the table there are around 100,000 clones, 88% of which are singletons. Sequences were obtained from blood. Receptor source: a person between 18 and 75 years old in good health.

This chain connects TRBV11-2 to TRBJ2-1; no firm D call. Trimming removed 1 base from V and 6 bases from J, with 10 bases in between. Germline V gene sequence: CDR1 SGHAT, CDR2 FQNNGV. The CDR3 has 14 amino acids. The CDR3 DNA reads as TGTGCCAGCAGCTTAGGCCTGGGGTCCAATGAGCAGTTCTTC. Translating it yields CASSLGLGSNEQFF.

V and J are TRBV5-1 and TRBJ2-3, with D perhaps TRBD2 (5 bases). The CDR3 has 15 residues. Germline V gene lookup returns CDR1 SGHRS and CDR2 YFSETQ. V dropped 6 bases and J dropped 1 base, with 15 bases sitting between them. Written as DNA, the CDR3 is TGCGCCAGCACCTCCGGAGCGGCGGGCACAGATACGCAGTATTTT. Its translation: CASTSGAAGTDTQYF.

The chain uses TRBV30 and TRBJ1-5; 9 bases map to TRBD1. The V segment lost 5 bases and the J segment 0 bases; nucleotides outside the gene matches: 2. Per germline, CDR1 GTSNPN and CDR2 SVGIG (reference sequence). This CDR3 is 14 amino acids long. The CDR3 sequence: CAWSGQGSNQPQHF. The DNA for the CDR3 is TGTGCCTGGTCGGGACAGGGTAGCAATCAGCCCCAGCATTTT.

The chain uses TRBV5-4 and TRBJ1-6; 9 bases align to TRBD1. CDR1 is SGHNT, CDR2 YYREEE, per germline (reference sequence). V lost 2 bases to trimming and J lost 7 bases; unmatched junction nucleotides: 7. CDR3 length equals 16 residues. The CDR3 sequence is CASSFAGTGQNSPLHF. The CDR3 DNA is TGTGCCAGCAGCTTCGCCGGGACAGGGCAAAATTCACCCCTCCACTTT.

The chain combines TRBV28 with TRBJ1-2, with D possibly matching TRBD1 (5 bases). Germline V gene sequence: CDR1 MDHEN, CDR2 SYDVKM. The CDR3 consists of 17 residues. Trimming cost V 7 bases and J 4 bases, with 25 bases left between them. CDR3 protein: CASKEGPGTGLSYGYTF. For the CDR3, the DNA is TGTGCCAGCAAAGAGGGTCCGGGAACAGGCCTTTCCTATGGCTACACCTTC.

This chain links TRBV5-4 with TRBJ2-7, with 10 bases matching TRBD1. CDR1 and CDR2 from the germline V gene are SGHNT and YYREEE (reference sequence). J lost 5 bases, V lost 4 bases, and 9 bases had no gene match. The CDR3 has 15 residues. The CDR3 coding sequence is TGTGCCAGCAGCACCCCAAGACAGGGGGCCCACGAGCAGTACTTC. Its translation is CASSTPRQGAHEQYF.

The J gene is TRBJ1-5, the V gene TRBV18, with no clear D. The V gene lost 2 bases and the J gene lost 5 bases, with 7 bases spanning the gap. This CDR3 is 13 amino acids long. The V gene's germline CDR1 is KGHSH and CDR2 LQKENI. The CDR3, as DNA: TGTGCCAGCTCACCAAATTATGATCAGCCCCAGCATTTT. Residues: CASSPNYDQPQHF.